A selection of T cell receptor beta chains follows, all from one sample in a study of OX40 agonist ivuxolimab in advanced cancers. TCRdb keeps only in-frame clones here, not all; method: immunoSEQ multiplex PCR. This table has some 95,000 clones, around 85% appearing once. The sample consisted of CD4+ or CD8+ T cells sorted from blood, taken in a trial of the OX40 agonist ivuxolimab. The receptors were gathered from an adult with an advanced solid tumor such as melanoma, head and neck, liver or kidney cancer. Both conserved end residues are part of each CDR3. The D gene is left open where the match is weak. Size tells how often a clone was seen (once, few, many) or the class of an expanded clone, and some rows leave it out.

v_call	clone_size	d_call	j_call	cdr3_nt	cdr3_aa
TRBV29-1	-	-	TRBJ2-1	TGCAGCGTTCGGGTACAAGACTACAATGAGCAGTTCTTC	CSVRVQDYNEQFF
TRBV11-3	-	TRBD2	TRBJ2-7	TGTGCCAGCAGCTTAATACCGACGCGGCTAGCGGGAGTCCCCTACGAGCAGTACTTC	CASSLIPTRLAGVPYEQYF
TRBV27	-	-	TRBJ2-3	TGTGCCAGCAGTTTAGTTGGCATAGCGGACACAGATACGCAGTATTTT	CASSLVGIADTDTQYF
TRBV2	-	-	TRBJ2-1	TGTGCCAGCAGTGAAGAGTTCTCGAGCGGGTACAATGAGCAGTTCTTC	CASSEEFSSGYNEQFF
TRBV7-2	-	-	TRBJ2-3	TGTGCCAGCAGCTTACCCCCCGGACAGAGTATAACAGATACGCAGTATTTT	CASSLPPGQSITDTQYF
TRBV7-6	-	-	TRBJ2-3	TGTGCCAGCGGACCTCTGGCAGGGGATACGCAGTATTTT	CASGPLAGDTQYF
TRBV4-2	-	-	TRBJ1-3	TGTGCCAGCAGCCAAGAAATCTCTGGAAACACCATATATTTT	CASSQEISGNTIYF
TRBV18	-	-	TRBJ2-5	TGTGCCAGCTCACCCGTCCCAGGGGTAGCGGGCCACCGGAGGGAGGTAGAGACCCAGTACTTC	CASSPVPGVAGHRREVETQYF
TRBV10-3	-	TRBD1	TRBJ1-3	TGTGCCATCAGTGAGTCGACAGGGGTCGGAAACACCATATATTTT	CAISESTGVGNTIYF
TRBV2	-	-	TRBJ1-1	TGTGCCAGCAGTGAAAGACAGAACACTGAAGCTTTCTTT	CASSERQNTEAFF
TRBV2	few	-	TRBJ1-4	TGTGCCAGCCGCGGCTACGCGAGTAGAAATGAAAAACTGTTTTTT	CASRGYASRNEKLFF
TRBV6-6	once	-	TRBJ2-3	TGTGCCAGCAGTTACGGCGGTTCCACAGATACGCAGTATTTT	CASSYGGSTDTQYF
TRBV6-5	-	TRBD2	TRBJ2-3	TGTGCCAGCAGTTTAGCGGGAGGGAGGAATACGCAGTATTTT	CASSLAGGRNTQYF
TRBV10-3	-	-	TRBJ2-3	TGTGCCATCAATTTAAGGGGAACAGATACGCAGTATTTT	CAINLRGTDTQYF
TRBV27	once	TRBD2	TRBJ2-5	TGTGCCAGCAGTTCCCTCGGGGGTAGCGGGAGGGCCTTTCAGTACTTC	CASSSLGGSGRAFQYF
TRBV27	few	-	TRBJ1-1	TGTGCCAGCAGTTTGGTTCGGGGGACTGAAGCTTTCTTT	CASSLVRGTEAFF
TRBV4-2	-	-	TRBJ2-2	TGTGCCAGCAGCCTCGCAGTAGCGGAGGACACCGGGGAGCTGTTTTTT	CASSLAVAEDTGELFF
TRBV28	-	TRBD1	TRBJ1-2	TGTGCCAGCAGTTTATCGGACAGGGAGTACTATGGCTACACCTTC	CASSLSDREYYGYTF
TRBV11-2	-	-	TRBJ1-5	TGTGCCAGCAGCTTAGGTCCAGGGCTACAAGACCCCCAGCATTTT	CASSLGPGLQDPQHF
TRBV5-1	-	TRBD2	TRBJ2-1	TGCGCCAGCAGGAGAGTAGCGGGAGGGCCTTCCTACAATGAGCAGTTCTTC	CASRRVAGGPSYNEQFF
TRBV10-3	-	-	TRBJ1-5	TGTGCCATCGGGCAGGGCCTGGGCAATCAGCCCCAGCATTTT	CAIGQGLGNQPQHF
TRBV19	-	-	TRBJ1-1	TGTGCCAGTAGTATGAGAGAGGGGGTTGGAACTGAAGCTTTCTTT	CASSMREGVGTEAFF
TRBV2	-	-	TRBJ2-2	TGTGCCAGCTCGAGCGAAGGACCGAACACCGGGGAGCTGTTTTTT	CASSSEGPNTGELFF
TRBV7-9	-	-	TRBJ1-6	TGTGCCAGCAGCTTAACGGACAGCAATTCACCCCTCCACTTT	CASSLTDSNSPLHF
TRBV29-1	-	-	TRBJ2-7	TGCAGCGTGACATTAGCCTACGAGCAGTACTTC	CSVTLAYEQYF
TRBV27	few	-	TRBJ1-5	TGTGCCAGCAGTTTCCAAAGGGCTCAGCCCCAGCATTTT	CASSFQRAQPQHF
TRBV11-3	-	-	TRBJ2-2	TGTGCCAGCAGCCAGCCCCCTCCGGGCACCGGGGAGCTGTTTTTT	CASSQPPPGTGELFF
TRBV7-9	-	-	TRBJ1-5	TGTGCCAGCAGTTCGCAGGGGACGGCAGATCAGCCCCAGCATTTT	CASSSQGTADQPQHF
TRBV5-6	few	-	TRBJ2-3	TGTGCCAGCAGCTTGGTGACCACACCAAATACGCAGTATTTT	CASSLVTTPNTQYF
TRBV7-8	-	-	TRBJ2-7	TGTGCCAGCAGCTCATCTTCAGGTAACTCCTACGAGCAGTACTTC	CASSSSSGNSYEQYF
TRBV7-8	-	-	TRBJ1-2	TGTGCCAGCAGCTCTCGACGGTTAGCTAACTATGGCTACACCTTC	CASSSRRLANYGYTF
TRBV6-5	-	TRBD1	TRBJ2-2	TGTGCCAGCAGTTACAGACAGGGAGCCAACCCTGGGGAGCTGTTTTTT	CASSYRQGANPGELFF
TRBV5-1	-	TRBD2	TRBJ2-5	TGCGCCAGCAGCTTGGGCGGGAGAGAGACCCAGTACTTC	CASSLGGRETQYF
TRBV19	-	-	TRBJ1-1	TGTGCCAGTAGTCCCCGTGGGGGCGGCCAGAACACTGAAGCTTTCTTT	CASSPRGGGQNTEAFF
TRBV20-1	few	-	TRBJ1-2	TGCAGTGCTAGAGATCGAGGCTACACCTTC	CSARDRGYTF